These 20 T cell receptor beta chains originate from one sample sequenced in a study of shared clonotypes between healthy human individuals. This table comes from immunoSEQ multiplex PCR, and its TCRdb copy is limited to in-frame clones, with some not included. This sample yields about 480,000 clones, of which around 79% are seen a single time; 10% to 15% belongs to the top ten. The sample was PBMCs. Source of these receptors: a middle-aged woman in good health. Some clones in this sample may be carry-over from other donors' samples.

The chain carries TRBV5-1 and TRBJ2-7; 9 nucleotides align to TRBD1. The CDR3 has 16 residues. Looked up from germline, CDR1 is SGHRS and CDR2 is YFSETQ. V trimming: 2 bases; J trimming: 7 bases; junction bases outside the gene matches: 13. CDR3 amino acids: CASSLHLGTGKGEQYF. CDR3 nucleotides: TGCGCCAGCAGCTTACACCTAGGGACAGGGAAAGGGGAGCAGTACTTC.

This clone was counted at least ten times. CDR3 DNA sequence: TGTGCCAGCAGCCCCACCCCGGGGGAGCAGTTCTTC. Residues: CASSPTPGEQFF. The V gene is TRBV7-2, the J gene TRBJ2-1; TRBD2 might be the D (5 bases). With 5 bases removed from V and 10 bases from J, the gap between germline ends came to 12 bases. In germline, CDR1 is SGHTA, CDR2 FQGNSA. The CDR3 runs to 12 residues.

The V gene is TRBV19, the J gene TRBJ2-1; D unresolved. There are 11 residues in the CDR3. Trimming stripped 7 bases from V and 7 bases from J, with 8 bases between. The germline CDR1 and CDR2 sequences are LNHDA and SQIVND (reference sequence). CDR3 nucleotide sequence: TGTGCCAGTACCATCAGAAATGAGCAGTTCTTC. Residues: CASTIRNEQFF.

V usage is TRBV7-2 and J usage is TRBJ2-7, with 7 bases matching TRBD2. The V and J ends lost 4 bases and 0 bases, in that order; junction bases with no gene match: 9. This CDR3 has 16 residues. The germline gives CDR1 SGHTA, CDR2 FQGNSA. The CDR3 DNA is TGTGCCAGCAGCTCTAGGGGACTAACGAGCTCCTACGAGCAGTACTTC. Protein: CASSSRGLTSSYEQYF.

The CDR3 loop reads CASSLAVSGTYEQYF. The CDR3 DNA is TGCGCCAGCAGCTTGGCCGTGAGCGGCACCTACGAGCAGTACTTC. This rearrangement joins TRBV5-1 to TRBJ2-7; the D gene is possibly TRBD2 (5 bases). Germline CDR1 reads SGHRS; CDR2 reads YFSETQ. Trimming left V 0 bases short and J 2 bases short, with 12 bases between. This CDR3 contains 15 residues.

The rearrangement joins TRBV9 to TRBJ2-5, with D possibly being TRBD2 (5 bases). The germline V gene has CDR1 SGDLS and CDR2 YYNGEE. The CDR3 has 16 residues. Deletions cut 3 bases from V and 1 base from J, with 16 bases between. The CDR3 DNA reads TGTGCCAGCAGCGAGGCCCCCCGACTAACCCAAGAGACCCAGTACTTC. This translates into CASSEAPRLTQETQYF.

This clone appeared a few times. V gene TRBV13 combines with J gene TRBJ2-1, with 7 positions matching TRBD2. V dropped 5 bases and J dropped 2; count of bases not matched to a gene: 12. Germline V gives CDR1 PRHDT, CDR2 FYEKMQ (reference sequence). This CDR3 is built from 17 residues. CDR3 sequence (DNA): TGTGCCAGCAGCCTTAAATCGGGGGGAGGCGCCTACAATGAGCAGTTCTTC. This codes for CASSLKSGGGAYNEQFF.

As regards this clone: A far larger clone is off by one base, so a read error is likely. The rearrangement uses TRBV10-2 and TRBJ2-7, with 7 bases matching TRBD1. The CDR3 extends over 13 amino acids. CDR1 is WSHSY, CDR2 SAAADI, per germline. The trim removed 7 bases at V and 2 bases at J, leaving 5 bases unmatched. The chain's CDR3 is CASTPGQTYEQYF. The DNA for the CDR3 is TGCGCCAGCACCCCGGGACAGACCTACGAGCAGTACTTC.

This chain connects TRBV2 to TRBJ1-4, with D uncertain. The CDR3 runs to 15 residues. Germline CDR1 is SNHLY and CDR2 is FYNNEI. Trimming took 6 bases from V and 7 from J, leaving 18 bases between them. DNA for the CDR3: TGTGCCAGCAGCGGTGGACCGCCGAGTACTGAAAAACTGTTTTTT. Its translation is CASSGGPPSTEKLFF.

J is TRBJ2-2 and V is TRBV4-1, with D perhaps matching TRBD2 (7 bases). V shed 5 bases and J shed 3 bases, with 19 bases lying between them. CDR1 is MGHRA, CDR2 YSYEKL, per germline. This CDR3 is built from 17 residues. The CDR3 coding sequence is TGCGCCAGCAGCTTCCCCAGGGGAGGGGCGGACACCGGGGAGCTGTTTTTT. Protein product: CASSFPRGGADTGELFF.

The CDR3 protein is CASSPTPEGEQFF. Written as DNA, the CDR3 is TGTGCCAGCAGCCCCACGCCTGAGGGGGAGCAGTTCTTC. The gene calls are TRBV11-3 and TRBJ2-1; either TRBD1 or TRBD2 may fit D (5 bases each). Trimming shortened V by 5 bases and J by 10 bases, and 15 bases separated the two germline ends. This CDR3 region has 13 residues. CDR1 and CDR2 from the germline V gene are SGHNT and YENEEA.

This clone is a singleton in its sample. The chain couples TRBV10-3 to TRBJ1-2; D may be TRBD1 (5 bases). The CDR3 loop spans 12 amino acids. Trimming stripped 4 bases from V and 4 bases from J, with 7 bases between. Germline V gene lookup returns CDR1 ENHRY and CDR2 SYGVKD. The CDR3 loop is CAISGDSYGYTF. The CDR3 coding sequence is TGTGCCATCAGTGGCGACAGCTATGGCTACACCTTC.

V gene TRBV11-1 combines with J gene TRBJ2-2; 14 bases are a match to TRBD2. Germline V gives CDR1 SGHAT, CDR2 FQDESV (reference sequence). The CDR3 contains 17 residues. Trimming at V came to 5 bases and at J to 4 bases, leaving 6 bases not matched to a gene. The CDR3 nucleotides read TGTGCCAGCAGCACCTGGGGACTAGCGGGAGTCACCGGGGAGCTGTTTTTT. Translated, it gives CASSTWGLAGVTGELFF.

The chain combines TRBV30 with TRBJ2-4; 7 bases agree with TRBD1. This CDR3 comprises 18 residues. Trimming cost V 1 base and J 6 bases; bases outside gene matches: 18. Per germline, CDR1 GTSNPN and CDR2 SVGIG (reference sequence). In nucleotides, the CDR3 is TGTGCCTGGAGTGGCCGGGATGGCCGGACAGGAAGGCGAAACATTCAGTACTTC. This codes for CAWSGRDGRTGRRNIQYF.

This chain uses TRBV11-2 with TRBJ2-7, with 10 bases identical to TRBD2. The CDR3 is 16 residues long. V lost 4 bases and J lost 5; bases outside the gene matches: 11. Per the germline V gene, CDR1 is SGHAT and CDR2 is FQNNGV. Written as DNA, the CDR3 is TGTGCCAGCAGCTCCACACGGAGCGGGAGGGACGACGAGCAGTACTTC. Translation gives CASSSTRSGRDDEQYF.

The J gene is TRBJ2-1, the V gene TRBV6-4, with 9 bases fitting TRBD2. This CDR3 has 16 amino acids. Trimming cost V 6 bases and J 5 bases; bases outside gene matches: 11. The germline V gene encodes CDR1 MRHNA and CDR2 SNTAGT. CDR3 sequence reads: CASSNQGLAKHNEQFF. DNA for the CDR3: TGTGCCAGCAGCAACCAAGGACTAGCGAAACACAATGAGCAGTTCTTC.

This clone appeared a few times. V usage is TRBV30 and J usage is TRBJ2-7; unclear D gene. The CDR3 runs 13 residues. CDR1 GTSNPN and CDR2 SVGIG come from the germline V gene (reference sequence). Trimming removed 2 bases from V and 4 bases from J, with 12 bases in between. The CDR3 is CAWSPLLGYEQYF. The CDR3 DNA sequence: TGTGCCTGGAGTCCACTGTTGGGGTACGAGCAGTACTTC.

This clone was counted many times. The V gene is TRBV7-2, the J gene TRBJ1-2, with 9 bases matching TRBD1. The CDR3 extends over 15 amino acids. With V trimmed by 5 bases and J by 4 bases, 8 bases remained unmatched. CDR1 is SGHTA and CDR2 is FQGNSA in the germline V gene. CDR3 coding DNA: TGTGCCAGCAGCACCAACAGGGGGCAGTCCTATGGCTACACCTTC. It translates to CASSTNRGQSYGYTF. Full variable domain (outside the CDR3, taken from reference TRBV7-2 and TRBJ1-2): GAGVSQSPSNKVTEKGKDVELRCDPISGHTALYWYRQSLGQGLEFLIYFQGNSAPDKSGLPSDRFSAERTGGSVSTLTIQRTQQEDSAVYLCASSTNRGQSYGYTFGSGTRLTVV.

This chain connects TRBV7-9 to TRBJ1-5; no clear D gene. The CDR3 has 17 residues. The ends were cut back, 1 base at V and 2 bases at J, with 15 bases in the middle. CDR1 is SEHNR and CDR2 is FQNEAQ in the germline V gene (reference sequence). The CDR3 coding sequence is TGTGCCAGCAGCTTAGAGTCGGCAGGAGCCCGCAATCAGCCCCAGCATTTT. It translates to CASSLESAGARNQPQHF.

This chain links TRBV10-3 with TRBJ1-4; TRBD1 matches 8 bases. This CDR3 spans 14 amino acids. V trimming: 4 bases; J trimming: 7 bases; junction bases outside the gene matches: 5. Germline V gene data show CDR1 as ENHRY and CDR2 as SYGVKD. The CDR3 region has the DNA TGTGCCATCAGTGGGACAGGGTCGGGTGAAAAACTGTTTTTT. It codes for CAISGTGSGEKLFF.